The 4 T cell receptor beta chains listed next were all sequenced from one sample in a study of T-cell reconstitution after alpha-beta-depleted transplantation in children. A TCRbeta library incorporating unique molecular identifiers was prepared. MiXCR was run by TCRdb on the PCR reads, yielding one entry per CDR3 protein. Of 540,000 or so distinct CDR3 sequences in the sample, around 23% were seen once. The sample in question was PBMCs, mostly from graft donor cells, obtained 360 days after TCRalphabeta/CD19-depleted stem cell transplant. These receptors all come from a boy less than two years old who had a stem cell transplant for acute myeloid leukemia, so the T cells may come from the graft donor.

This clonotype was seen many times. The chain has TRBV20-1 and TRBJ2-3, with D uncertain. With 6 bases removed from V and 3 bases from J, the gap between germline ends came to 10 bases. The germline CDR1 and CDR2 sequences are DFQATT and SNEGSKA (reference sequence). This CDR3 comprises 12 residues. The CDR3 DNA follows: TGCAGTGCCCCAGACCCGACAGATACGCAGTATTTT. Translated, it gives CSAPDPTDTQYF.

The CDR3 nucleotides are TGTGCCGCGACCTCCGGGGGCTGGTATGGCTACACCTTC. Translating it yields CAATSGGWYGYTF. V usage is TRBV6-2 or TRBV6-3 and J usage is TRBJ1-2, with D perhaps matching TRBD1 (6 bases). The germline V and J ends were trimmed by 11 bases and 5 bases, with 18 bases remaining between them. Germline V gene data show CDR1 as MNHEY and CDR2 as SVGEGT. This CDR3 region has 13 residues.

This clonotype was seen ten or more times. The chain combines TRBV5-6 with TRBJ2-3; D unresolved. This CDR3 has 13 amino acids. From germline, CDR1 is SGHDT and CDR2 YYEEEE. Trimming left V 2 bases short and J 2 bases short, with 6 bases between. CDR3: CASSFGLTDTQYF. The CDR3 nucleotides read TGTGCCAGCAGCTTTGGGCTCACAGATACGCAGTATTTT.

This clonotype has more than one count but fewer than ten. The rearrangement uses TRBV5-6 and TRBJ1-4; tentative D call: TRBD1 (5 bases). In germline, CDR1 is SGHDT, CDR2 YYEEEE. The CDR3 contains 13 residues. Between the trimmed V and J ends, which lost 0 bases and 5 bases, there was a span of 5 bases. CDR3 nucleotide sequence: TGTGCCAGCAGCTTGGGACAGAATGAAAAACTGTTTTTT. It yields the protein CASSLGQNEKLFF. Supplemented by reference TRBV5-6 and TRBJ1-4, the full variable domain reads DAGVTQSPTHLIKTRGQQVTLRCSPKSGHDTVSWYQQALGQGPQFIFQYYEEEERQRGNFPDRFSGHQFPNYSSELNVNALLLGDSALYLCASSLGQNEKLFFGSGTQLSVL.